A single sample is the source of the 5 T cell receptor beta chains below, sequenced in a study of spatial heterogeneity in lung cancer. TCRdb analysed the 5' RACE reads with MiXCR anew, one entry per CDR3 protein. The sample contains about 120,000 distinct CDR3 sequences, 12% of which appear only once. The sample's time point: blood at routine non-recurrence follow-up after resection. Frozen PBMC, nontumor lung or tumor provided whole RNA, which was sequenced unsorted. This material consisted of PBMCs, taken at follow-up. Receptors originate from a male donor with early-stage non-small cell lung cancer.

The CDR3 DNA follows: TGTGCCAGCACCCTGACAGGGAGCTCCTATAATTCACCCCTCCACTTT. It encodes CASTLTGSSYNSPLHF. The V gene is TRBV11-2, the J gene TRBJ1-6; 7 positions match TRBD1. In germline, CDR1 is SGHAT, CDR2 FQNNGV. After removal of 7 bases from V and 0 bases from J, the junction contained 6 bases not matched to a gene. This CDR3 is built from 16 residues.

There are a few counts of this clonotype. V usage is TRBV4-3 and J usage is TRBJ1-6; 8 bases line up with TRBD1. Germline CDR1 reads LGHNA; CDR2 reads YSLEER. V was pared by 4 bases and J by 7 bases, with 9 bases of the junction left unmatched. CDR3 length equals 16 residues. The CDR3 here is CASSPRSGGGNSPLHF. The CDR3 region has the DNA TGCGCCAGCAGCCCAAGATCAGGGGGCGGGAATTCACCCCTCCACTTT.

CDR3 bases: TGTGCCATCAGTGGAGAGGGACAGGGCAGAACCGCGCTAGCAGCTTTCTTT. This translates into CAISGEGQGRTALAAFF. The rearrangement joins TRBV10-3 to TRBJ1-1; 9 bases fit TRBD1. The trim removed 4 bases at V and 10 bases at J, leaving 19 bases unmatched. This CDR3 has 17 amino acids. CDR1 and CDR2 (germline): ENHRY, SYGVKD.

The chain has TRBV19 and TRBJ2-3, with 9 bases aligning to TRBD2. The CDR3 covers 15 residues. Germline lookup yields CDR1 LNHDA and CDR2 SQIVND (reference sequence). V was pared by 4 bases and J by 7 bases, with 9 bases of the junction left unmatched. The CDR3 DNA follows: TGTGCCAGTAGTACCGCGCGGGGGGGCGACCATACGCAGTATTTT. Amino acid sequence: CASSTARGGDHTQYF.

This clonotype was detected only once. A much larger clone lies one base from this, so it may be a read error. The chain is built from TRBV5-1 and TRBJ2-1; tentatively, D is TRBD1 (5 bases). Germline CDR1 reads SGHRS; CDR2 reads YFSETQ. This CDR3 has 14 residues. With 5 bases removed from V and 4 bases from J, the gap between germline ends came to 13 bases. The CDR3: CASSDRLAYNEQFF. As DNA, the CDR3 is TGCGCCAGCAGTGACAGACTCGCATACAATGAGCAGTTCTTC.